A single TCR beta chain is shown here with its context. Its recognized antigen is unknown. The germline gene is not matched at one end of the junction; a read error may be the cause. Library prep was done by PCR. Sequencing relied on an Illumina MiSeq. TCRdb's own reprocessing of the public reads used fastp at Q25 and MiXCR and kept productive beta chains. One record per CDR3 amino acid sequence lists the most common genes and DNA. Within this sample are fewer than 20,000 distinct CDR3 sequences, with about 31% of them counted one time only. The ten most abundant clones make up roughly 1.5% of the sample. This entry belongs to a study of regulatory and conventional T cells in breast cancer (dated by TCRdb to about 2015). The CDR3 goes from the cysteine to the phenylalanine over 13 residues. Only the CDR3 portion is preserved as DNA: 39 bases, with reading frame beginning at the first base. Based on the germline V gene, the CDR1 and CDR2 sequences are MGHRA and YSYEKL.

The V gene is TRBV4-1 and the J gene is TRBJ2-3; TRBD2 might be the D gene, on 6 matching bases. This receptor was obtained from a female donor in good health. Sequenced material: conventional T cells from blood. In nucleotide form, the sequence is TGTGCCAGCAGCTCTTCCGCGGGAAGCACGCAGTATTTT. Protein translation: CASSSSAGSTQYF.